A single sample gave rise to the 25 T cell receptor beta chains below, sequenced in a study of cytomegalovirus exposure and HLA in healthy donors. The PCR contained 60 Vbeta and 13 Jbeta primers. Assay: immunoSEQ multiplex PCR; the TCRdb copy retains only in-frame clones and omits some. The table has 100,000 to 150,000 clones, around 80% seen once; the top ten hold approximately 5%. Sample: PBMCs. The receptors come from a man in his thirties or forties in good health and CMV-seronegative.

The J gene is TRBJ1-5, the V gene TRBV5-6, with no clear D. This CDR3 is built from 15 residues. Looked up from germline, CDR1 is SGHDT and CDR2 is YYEEEE. V was pared by 4 bases and J by 6 bases, with 17 bases between. As DNA, the CDR3 is TGTGCCAGCAGCCGCCGCGGGGTTACTTCTCAGCCCCAGCATTTT. Protein product: CASSRRGVTSQPQHF.

This clone has only a few counts. This chain joins TRBV11-2 and TRBJ2-7; tentative D call: TRBD2 (6 bases). V was clipped by 5 bases and J by 7 bases, with 15 bases between them. Germline lookup yields CDR1 SGHAT and CDR2 FQNNGV. CDR3 size: 13 residues. CDR3 protein: CASSPPWGREQYF. CDR3 DNA sequence: TGTGCCAGCAGCCCCCCTTGGGGGAGGGAGCAGTACTTC.

This sequence joins TRBV11-1 and TRBJ2-7; 10 bases are a match to TRBD2. CDR3 length: 14 amino acids. The trim removed 4 bases at V and 0 bases at J, leaving 0 bases unmatched. CDR1 is SGHAT and CDR2 is FQDESV in the germline V gene (reference sequence). The CDR3 loop reads CASSWTSGSYEQYF. CDR3 DNA sequence: TGTGCCAGCAGCTGGACTAGCGGCTCCTACGAGCAGTACTTC.

The V gene is TRBV10-3, the J gene TRBJ2-1; 11 bases are a match to TRBD2. Unmatched junction bases numbered 8, after V lost 6 bases and J lost 7 bases. This CDR3 has 15 amino acids. Germline assignment: CDR1 ENHRY and CDR2 SYGVKD. CDR3 sequence: CAIRASGGTGNEQFF. In DNA, the CDR3 is TGTGCCATCAGGGCTAGCGGGGGGACGGGGAATGAGCAGTTCTTC.

The V and J genes are TRBV5-1 and TRBJ1-2; no firm D call. The CDR3 consists of 14 residues. Germline-derived CDR1 and CDR2 are SGHRS and YFSETQ. The ends were cut back, 4 bases at V and 4 bases at J, with 14 bases in the middle. CDR3 nucleotide sequence: TGCGCCAGCAGCCCGGGAGGCTTCCTCTATGGCTACACCTTC. This encodes CASSPGGFLYGYTF. The full variable domain, in which reference TRBV5-1 and TRBJ1-2 provide the parts outside the CDR3, is KAGVTQTPRYLIKTRGQQVTLSCSPISGHRSVSWYQQTPGQGLQFLFEYFSETQRNKGNFPGRFSGRQFSNSRSEMNVSTLELGDSALYLCASSPGGFLYGYTFGSGTRLTVV.

The chain has TRBV9 and TRBJ1-1; maybe TRBD1 (6 bases). Trimming removed 0 bases at V and 5 bases at J, with 11 bases between. Germline values: CDR1 SGDLS, CDR2 YYNGEE. The CDR3 totals 14 residues. This CDR3 reads CASSVEGGWTEAFF. The DNA for the CDR3 is TGTGCCAGCAGCGTAGAAGGGGGTTGGACTGAAGCTTTCTTT.

V gene TRBV4-3 combines with J gene TRBJ2-7; D perhaps matches TRBD2 (7 bases). In germline, CDR1 is LGHNA, CDR2 YSLEER. This CDR3 contains 15 residues. V was shortened by 0 bases and J by 4 bases, with 13 bases between the two germline ends. The CDR3 DNA follows: TGCGCCAGCAGCCAAGAAGGGGGGGCCGGGTACGAGCAGTACTTC. Protein sequence: CASSQEGGAGYEQYF.

The chain links TRBV9 to TRBJ2-5; TRBD2 matches at 8 bases. This CDR3 comprises 15 residues. Germline assignment: CDR1 SGDLS and CDR2 YYNGEE. J gave up 5 bases and V 0 bases, and 6 bases lay outside the gene matches. The CDR3 reads CASSVAGGPLETQYF. The CDR3 DNA reads TGTGCCAGCAGCGTAGCGGGAGGGCCGCTGGAGACCCAGTACTTC.

The V and J genes are TRBV11-2 and TRBJ1-2; D call uncertain. Germline loops: CDR1 SGHAT, CDR2 FQNNGV. The germline V and J ends were trimmed by 0 bases and 8 bases, with 16 bases remaining between them. This CDR3 region has 15 residues. The CDR3 region has the DNA TGTGCCAGCAGCTTAGATTGGCGGGATGAGAGGGGCTACACCTTC. Translated, it gives CASSLDWRDERGYTF.

This chain links TRBV28 with TRBJ1-6; 10 bases match TRBD1. In germline, CDR1 is MDHEN, CDR2 SYDVKM. CDR3 size: 15 residues. V gave up 6 bases and J gave up 7 bases; unmatched junction bases: 6. The CDR3 is CASRSRQGANSPLHF. The CDR3 coding sequence is TGTGCCAGCAGGAGCCGACAGGGGGCCAATTCACCCCTCCACTTT.

CDR3 sequence: CASSPRDRGHNTGELFF. The CDR3 DNA reads TGTGCCAGCAGCCCCCGGGACAGGGGCCATAACACCGGGGAGCTGTTTTTT. This chain joins TRBV7-9 and TRBJ2-2; 10 bases map to TRBD1. Losses at the gene ends were 5 bases for V and 2 bases for J; bases not matched to a gene: 8. The CDR3 has 17 amino acids. Germline lookup yields CDR1 SEHNR and CDR2 FQNEAQ (reference sequence).

A note on this clone: The identical CDR3 is also encoded by other nucleotide sequences in the sample. The V call is TRBV5-1, the J call TRBJ1-2; 8 positions match TRBD1. The germline gives CDR1 SGHRS, CDR2 YFSETQ. The ends lost 0 bases at V and 5 bases at J; junction bases unmatched: 0. The length of the CDR3 is 13 residues. The CDR3 DNA sequence: TGCGCCAGCAGCTTGGGGACAGGGTATGGCTACACCTTC. Translation gives CASSLGTGYGYTF.

The chain couples TRBV7-9 to TRBJ2-6, with D maybe TRBD1 (5 bases). V lost 2 bases to trimming and J lost 0 bases, with 5 bases between them. The length of the CDR3 is 15 residues. Germline CDR1 is SEHNR and CDR2 is FQNEAQ (reference sequence). The CDR3 DNA sequence: TGTGCCAGCAGCTTAACAGGCTCTGGGGCCAACGTCCTGACTTTC. Translated: CASSLTGSGANVLTF.

About this clone itself: The junction departs from the called germline gene at one end, perhaps through a read error. The J gene is TRBJ1-4, the V gene TRBV2; 7 positions match TRBD1. This CDR3 contains 14 residues. The germline gives CDR1 SNHLY, CDR2 FYNNEI. The CDR3 coding sequence is TGTGCCAGCACTGAACAGGGGAGGGGTGAAAAACTGTTTTTT. Translation gives CASTEQGRGEKLFF.

This clone was picked up a small number of times. V gene TRBV7-2 combines with J gene TRBJ1-1, with D possibly matching TRBD1 (6 bases). The V gene lost 5 bases and the J gene lost 3 bases, with 19 bases spanning the gap. The CDR3 covers 16 residues. Germline loops: CDR1 SGHTA, CDR2 FQGNSA. CDR3 sequence: CASSPPGQLGDTEAFF. The CDR3 nucleotides read TGTGCCAGCAGCCCCCCCGGACAGCTCGGTGACACTGAAGCTTTCTTT. The full variable domain, its missing parts supplied by reference TRBV7-2 and TRBJ1-1, is GAGVSQSPSNKVTEKGKDVELRCDPISGHTALYWYRQSLGQGLEFLIYFQGNSAPDKSGLPSDRFSAERTGGSVSTLTIQRTQQEDSAVYLCASSPPGQLGDTEAFFGQGTRLTVV.

The chain has TRBV6-6 and TRBJ2-7; 9 bases match TRBD2. This CDR3 has 16 residues. The V gene's germline CDR1 is MNHNY and CDR2 SVGAGI (reference sequence). The V and J ends lost 6 bases and 4 bases, in that order; junction bases with no gene match: 13. The CDR3 sequence: CASSSPPTSGKYEQYF. The CDR3 DNA reads TGTGCCAGCAGCTCCCCGCCGACTAGCGGAAAATACGAGCAGTACTTC.

The chain joins TRBV4-3 to TRBJ2-7, with 10 bases that match TRBD1. Germline V CDR1 and CDR2: LGHNA, YSLEER. The CDR3 sequence is 14 residues long. V shed 5 bases and J 3 bases; nucleotides not matched to a gene: 4. The CDR3 DNA is TGCGCCAGCAGCGCCCGGGACAGGGGCTACGAGCAGTACTTC. It yields the protein CASSARDRGYEQYF.

This clone has just one count. The chain combines TRBV28 with TRBJ1-5, with D perhaps matching TRBD1 (5 bases). The germline gives CDR1 MDHEN, CDR2 SYDVKM. This CDR3 contains 16 residues. The V and J ends lost 4 bases and 7 bases respectively, with 20 bases between them. The DNA for the CDR3 is TGTGCCAGCAGTTCCCCAGCCAGGCAGGGCCACCAGCCCCAGCATTTT. It is translated as CASSSPARQGHQPQHF.

The chain links TRBV4-2 to TRBJ1-1; D ambiguous. V lost 1 base and J lost 4, with 13 bases in between. Germline V lookup: CDR1 LGHNA, CDR2 YNFKEQ. The CDR3 has 15 amino acids. CDR3 nucleotides: TGTGCCAGCAGCCAAGGTGAGGGAGAGGGCACTGAAGCTTTCTTT. It encodes CASSQGEGEGTEAFF.

The chain uses TRBV4-2 and TRBJ1-2; tentatively, D is TRBD1 (6 bases). Germline CDR1 LGHNA, CDR2 YNFKEQ. V was cut by 3 bases and J by 4 bases, with 24 bases left in between. The CDR3 has 18 amino acids. This CDR3 is CASSHVEARDTLSYGYTF. The DNA of the CDR3 is TGTGCCAGCAGCCATGTTGAGGCCCGGGACACACTTTCCTATGGCTACACCTTC.

The V call is TRBV9, the J call TRBJ2-1; no reliable D call. The CDR3 runs to 15 residues. V lost 0 bases, J lost 4 bases, and 11 bases lay in between. Looked up from germline, CDR1 is SGDLS and CDR2 is YYNGEE. The CDR3 protein is CASSVGSQAYNEQFF. CDR3 DNA: TGTGCCAGCAGCGTAGGGAGCCAAGCTTACAATGAGCAGTTCTTC.

The chain has TRBV28 and TRBJ1-1, with 7 bases fitting TRBD1. The CDR3 is 17 residues long. The J segment lost 0 bases and the V segment lost 1 base, leaving 8 bases of the junction unmatched. The V gene's germline CDR1 is MDHEN and CDR2 SYDVKM. The DNA for the CDR3 is TGTGCCAGCAGTTTATCTAGGGGGCACTCTTTGAACACTGAAGCTTTCTTT. Translation gives CASSLSRGHSLNTEAFF.

The V gene is TRBV5-1, the J gene TRBJ2-3; 7 bases map to TRBD2. From germline, CDR1 is SGHRS and CDR2 YFSETQ. The CDR3 consists of 15 residues. The trim removed 0 bases at V and 2 bases at J, leaving 3 bases unmatched. CDR3 DNA sequence: TGCGCCAGCAGCTTGGGGGACTACAACACAGATACGCAGTATTTT. Its protein product is CASSLGDYNTDTQYF.

The rearrangement uses TRBV27 and TRBJ2-7; 9 nucleotides line up with TRBD2. Germline values: CDR1 MNHEY, CDR2 SMNVEV (reference sequence). With V trimmed by 2 bases and J by 2 bases, 28 bases remained unmatched. The CDR3 covers 23 residues. The CDR3 DNA sequence: TGTGCCAGCAGTTTAATAGCGTGGGGTTTGAGGGCTAGCGGGACAAAACGGACCTACGAGCAGTACTTC. Residues: CASSLIAWGLRASGTKRTYEQYF.

This chain uses TRBV6-6 with TRBJ2-7; 7 bases fit TRBD2. Germline V gives CDR1 MNHNY, CDR2 SVGAGI (reference sequence). The CDR3 sequence is 13 residues long. With 7 bases clipped from V and 2 bases from J, the junction kept 5 bases outside the gene matches. The CDR3 region is CASTTSRTYEQYF. The CDR3 nucleotides read TGTGCCAGCACGACTAGCAGAACCTACGAGCAGTACTTC.